These 14 T cell receptor beta chains were all obtained from the same sample, sequenced in a study of blood T cell repertoires in COVID-19. Data came from immunoSEQ multiplex PCR; TCRdb stores just in-frame clones and leaves some out. This repertoire shows under 300,000 clones, around 84% found once; its top ten account for 5% to 8%. The specimen was PBMCs or T cells enriched from blood (not recorded which). These TCRs come from a woman between 50 and 59 years old who had been exposed to COVID-19.

The CDR3 DNA reads TGTGCCACCAGTGGGAGGGGGGGCGAGGATGAGCAGTTCTTC. Its protein product is CATSGRGGEDEQFF. This rearrangement joins TRBV24-1 to TRBJ2-1, with a tentative D call TRBD2 (7 bases). Germline V CDR1 and CDR2: KGHDR, SFDVKD. Trimming stripped 5 bases from V and 8 bases from J, with 15 bases between. The CDR3 length is 14 residues.

The J gene is TRBJ2-5, the V gene TRBV12-3 or TRBV12-4, with 7 bases aligning to TRBD1. The CDR3 extends over 12 amino acids. The V segment lost 6 bases and the J segment 4 bases; nucleotides outside the gene matches: 2. CDR3 protein: CASRGTAETQYF. The DNA for the CDR3 is TGTGCCAGCAGAGGGACAGCAGAGACCCAGTACTTC.

The CDR3 sequence: CATSDEAGLYNEQFF. The CDR3 DNA sequence: TGTGCCACCAGTGACGAGGCAGGGTTGTACAATGAGCAGTTCTTC. The chain recombines TRBV24-1 with TRBJ2-1, with D possibly being TRBD1 (5 bases). V lost 4 bases, J lost 4 bases, and 13 bases lay in between. The germline CDR1 and CDR2 sequences are KGHDR and SFDVKD. The CDR3 totals 15 residues.

The rearrangement joins TRBV7-2 to TRBJ1-1; TRBD1 aligns across 7 bases. CDR3 length equals 12 residues. V trimming: 5 bases; J trimming: 12 bases; junction bases outside the gene matches: 9. CDR1 and CDR2 (germline): SGHTA, FQGNSA. DNA for the CDR3: TGTGCCAGCAGCATAGTACAGGGGACAACTTTCTTT. Protein product: CASSIVQGTTFF.

This clone has only a few counts. The chain uses TRBV19 and TRBJ1-5; D not certain. Trimming shortened V by 7 bases and J by 3 bases, and 10 bases separated the two germline ends. Germline CDR1 reads LNHDA; CDR2 reads SQIVND (reference sequence). CDR3 length: 13 amino acids. CDR3 sequence: CASNVVPNQPQHF. The CDR3 region has the DNA TGTGCCAGTAATGTAGTTCCCAATCAGCCCCAGCATTTT. The whole variable domain, remainder taken from reference TRBV19 and TRBJ1-5, is DGGITQSPKYLFRKEGQNVTLSCEQNLNHDAMYWYRQDPGQGLRLIYYSQIVNDFQKGDIAEGYSVSREKKESFPLTVTSAQKNPTAFYLCASNVVPNQPQHFGDGTRLSIL.

This clone occurred a few times. This rearrangement joins TRBV28 to TRBJ1-5; D ambiguous. Trimming stripped 2 bases from V and 0 bases from J, with 8 bases between. CDR1 and CDR2 from the germline V gene are MDHEN and SYDVKM. The CDR3 spans 15 residues. The CDR3 loop is CASSLLVYSNQPQHF. The CDR3 bases are TGTGCCAGCAGTTTACTAGTTTATAGCAATCAGCCCCAGCATTTT.

The CDR3 reads CASSIDRGWAGNEKLFF. The CDR3 DNA sequence: TGTGCCAGTAGTATCGACAGGGGATGGGCCGGTAATGAAAAACTGTTTTTT. This chain uses TRBV19 with TRBJ1-4; 8 bases are shared with TRBD1. The CDR3 covers 17 residues. Germline trimming cut 3 bases from V and 4 bases from J; bases unmatched to any gene: 10. Germline-derived CDR1 and CDR2 are LNHDA and SQIVND (reference sequence). Filled out from reference TRBV19 and TRBJ1-4, the complete variable domain reads DGGITQSPKYLFRKEGQNVTLSCEQNLNHDAMYWYRQDPGQGLRLIYYSQIVNDFQKGDIAEGYSVSREKKESFPLTVTSAQKNPTAFYLCASSIDRGWAGNEKLFFGSGTQLSVL.

This clone was found once. This chain connects TRBV6-2 or TRBV6-3 to TRBJ1-1; 7 positions agree with TRBD1. The length of the CDR3 is 13 residues. Germline assignment: CDR1 MNHEY and CDR2 SVGEGT. J was trimmed by 6 bases and V by 6 bases; bases with no gene match: 7. The CDR3 here is CASSRDSNSEAFF. CDR3 DNA sequence: TGTGCCAGCAGCAGGGACAGTAACTCTGAAGCTTTCTTT.

The chain links TRBV18 to TRBJ2-7; 10 bases match TRBD1. The ends lost 3 bases at V and 5 bases at J; junction bases unmatched: 4. In germline, CDR1 is KGHSH, CDR2 LQKENI. The CDR3 is 14 residues long. In DNA, the CDR3 is TGTGCCAGCTCACCGTGGACAGGGGGGGACGAGCAGTACTTC. This gives the protein CASSPWTGGDEQYF.

In its sample, this clone was seen once. Other DNA sequences of this sample code for an identical CDR3. The chain links TRBV18 to TRBJ1-1, with unresolved D. Trimming removed 3 bases from V and 8 bases from J, with 10 bases in between. This CDR3 is 12 amino acids long. In germline, CDR1 is KGHSH, CDR2 LQKENI. This chain's CDR3 is CASSPSGTEAFF. Here the CDR3 DNA reads TGTGCCAGCTCACCTTCGGGTACCGAAGCTTTCTTT.

This clone has a handful of counts. This chain links TRBV29-1 with TRBJ1-1; 9 bases fit TRBD1. Germline trimming cut 7 bases from V and 1 base from J; bases unmatched to any gene: 7. This CDR3 is 14 amino acids long. The germline CDR1 and CDR2 sequences are SQVTM and ANQGSEA. CDR3 nucleotides: TGCAGCGCCTCTGCGGGACAGGGGAACACTGAAGCTTTCTTT. Its translation: CSASAGQGNTEAFF. Filled out from reference TRBV29-1 and TRBJ1-1, the complete variable domain reads SAVISQKPSRDICQRGTSLTIQCQVDSQVTMMFWYRQQPGQSLTLIATANQGSEATYESGFVIDKFPISRPNLTFSTLTVSNMSPEDSSIYLCSASAGQGNTEAFFGQGTRLTVV.

V and J are TRBV5-1 and TRBJ1-2; perhaps TRBD1 as D (5 bases). Germline-derived CDR1 and CDR2 are SGHRS and YFSETQ. V lost 0 bases and J lost 0, with 12 bases in between. This CDR3 comprises 16 residues. Here the CDR3 reads CASSLEPRVANYGYTF. The CDR3 DNA reads TGCGCCAGCAGCTTGGAACCCAGGGTTGCTAACTATGGCTACACCTTC.

The chain carries TRBV28 and TRBJ2-3; tentatively, D is TRBD2 (6 bases). Germline CDR1 reads MDHEN; CDR2 reads SYDVKM. There are 12 residues in the CDR3. Deletions cut 5 bases from V and 14 bases from J, with 17 bases between. CDR3 amino acids: CASSQGTSGGYF. The DNA for the CDR3 is TGTGCCAGCAGTCAAGGGACTTCCGGGGGGTATTTT.

This clone was picked up a small number of times. The V gene is TRBV7-2, the J gene TRBJ1-1, with TRBD1 identical over 7 bases. Germline V gene lookup returns CDR1 SGHTA and CDR2 FQGNSA. The CDR3 is made up of 15 amino acids. Trimming took 1 base from V and 4 from J; bases not matched to a gene: 6. In DNA, the CDR3 is TGTGCCAGCAGCTTAGGAGGCAGGGGGGTCACTGAAGCTTTCTTT. Translating gives CASSLGGRGVTEAFF.